The present entry profiles one T cell receptor (beta chain) with its context. The sample is drawn from a study of blood T cell repertoires in COVID-19. Clones were sequenced by immunoSEQ multiplex PCR, and TCRdb holds only the in-frame ones, with some missing. The sample gives approximately 69,000 clones, approximately 91% of which show up once; 25% to 35% is in the top ten. Germline V gene sequence: CDR1 LGHDT, CDR2 YNNKEL (reference sequence). This CDR3 comprises 15 residues. The V segment lost 5 bases and the J segment 4 bases; nucleotides outside the gene matches: 7. This clonotype was obtained from a man aged 50-60 years with acute or convalescent COVID-19. The source material was peripheral blood. The rearrangement uses TRBV3-1 (or the pseudogene TRBV3-2) and TRBJ2-3; 9 nucleotides match TRBD1. The CDR3, as DNA: TGTGCCAGCAGCACAACAGGGGGCGGAGCAGATACGCAGTATTTT. This gives the protein CASSTTGGGADTQYF.